This is a list of T cell receptor beta chains from one sample in a study of blood T cell repertoires in COVID-19. Using immunoSEQ multiplex PCR, the repertoire was profiled, and TCRdb retains in-frame clones only, with some absent. The sample gives around 110,000 clones, around 83% of which show up once; 1.1% to 1.5% is in the top ten. Sample: peripheral blood. These receptors originate from a man aged 35 to 55 with acute or convalescent COVID-19. The CDR3 runs from the conserved cysteine through the conserved F or W. A D gene is named only where the DNA matches it firmly. The listing skips clone size in some rows; elsewhere it reads once, few, many or a size class.

v_gene	d_gene	abundance	j_gene	CDR3nt	CDR3aa
TRBV6-5	NA	NA	TRBJ2-7	TGTGCCAGCGGGGCAGGTTACGAGCAGTACTTC	CASGAGYEQYF
TRBV5-8	NA	NA	TRBJ2-5	TGTGCCAGCAGCCGTGGGCAGGGGATGTTCGGTGAGACCCAGTACTTC	CASSRGQGMFGETQYF
TRBV10-1	TRBD2	NA	TRBJ2-7	TGCGCCAGCAGGTTCGATCTAGCGGATAGCTCCTACGAGCAGTACTTC	CASRFDLADSSYEQYF
TRBV5-4	NA	NA	TRBJ1-3	TGTGCCAGCCAGCCAGGGTCGCCGTCCTCTGGAAACACCATATATTTT	CASQPGSPSSGNTIYF
TRBV19	NA	few	TRBJ1-4	TGTGCCAGTAGTATTCGACTGACTAATGAAAAACTGTTTTTT	CASSIRLTNEKLFF
TRBV27	NA	NA	TRBJ2-5	TGTGCCAGCAGCACTAGGTCCCACCAAGAGACCCAGTACTTC	CASSTRSHQETQYF
TRBV19	NA	NA	TRBJ2-5	TGTGCCAGTAGTATGCTTGGCGGACAAGAGACCCAGTACTTC	CASSMLGGQETQYF
TRBV21-1	NA	few	TRBJ1-2	TGTGCCAGCAGCAAAATACAGGGGGACACCTATGGCTACACCTTC	CASSKIQGDTYGYTF
TRBV7-2	NA	NA	TRBJ2-1	TGTGCCAGCAGCACCCGGGACTGGAGGGGCAATGAGCAGTTCTTC	CASSTRDWRGNEQFF
TRBV12-3/TRBV12-4	NA	NA	TRBJ1-5	TGTGCCAGCAGTCGCCTCGGGTTTCAGCCCCAGCATTTT	CASSRLGFQPQHF
TRBV5-1	NA	few	TRBJ1-4	TGCGCCAGCAGCTCGGACAGTAATGAAAAACTGTTTTTT	CASSSDSNEKLFF
TRBV6-2/TRBV6-3	NA	NA	TRBJ2-1	TGTGCCAGCAGTTACCCTCCTTCCGGGACAAGGTTCAATGAGCAGTTCTTC	CASSYPPSGTRFNEQFF
TRBV5-1	TRBD2	NA	TRBJ2-1	TGCGCCAGCAGCTTGGTGCTAGCGGGGCACAATGAGCAGTTCTTC	CASSLVLAGHNEQFF
TRBV7-2	TRBD2	NA	TRBJ2-3	TGTGCCAGCAGCCCCCTGAGAGCGGGAGACACAGATACGCAGTATTTT	CASSPLRAGDTDTQYF
TRBV5-8	TRBD2	NA	TRBJ2-3	TGTGCCAGCAGCTTCCGGACTAGCGGCACAGATACGCAGTATTTT	CASSFRTSGTDTQYF
TRBV7-2	NA	NA	TRBJ2-5	TGTGCCAGCAGCGTGGACAGCCATAGGACCCAGTACTTC	CASSVDSHRTQYF
TRBV4-2	NA	NA	TRBJ2-5	TGTGCCAGCAGCCAAGAGGGCAGGGGATATTACTTC	CASSQEGRGYYF
TRBV2	NA	NA	TRBJ2-2	TGTGCCAGCAGTGATCAGGGTGCCGGGGAGCTGTTTTTT	CASSDQGAGELFF
TRBV29-1	NA	NA	TRBJ2-7	TGCAGCGTTGAAGCCGGGACTGCGCAGTACTTC	CSVEAGTAQYF
TRBV3-1/TRBV3-2	TRBD1	NA	TRBJ2-6	TGTGCCAGCAGCCCTCCCCTGGGACAGGTAAATTCTGGGGCCAACGTCCTGACTTTC	CASSPPLGQVNSGANVLTF
TRBV14	TRBD1	NA	TRBJ2-7	TGTGCCAGCAGCCAGGGACAGGGGGCGACCTACGAGCAGTACTTC	CASSQGQGATYEQYF
TRBV28	TRBD1	NA	TRBJ1-5	TGTGCCAGCAGTTCCTGGACAGGTTTGAAACCCCAGCATTTT	CASSSWTGLKPQHF
TRBV6-2/TRBV6-3	NA	NA	TRBJ1-1	TGTGCCAGCAGTTACTCTGGCAGGGTAAGGACTGAAGCTTTCTTT	CASSYSGRVRTEAFF
TRBV7-9	TRBD2	NA	TRBJ2-3	TGTGCCAGCAGCGAAGGACTAGCGGGGTTCACAGATACGCAGTATTTT	CASSEGLAGFTDTQYF
TRBV9	NA	NA	TRBJ2-1	TGTGCCAGCAGCGTAGTAGGAGGGCTCTCCTACAATGAGCAGTTCTTC	CASSVVGGLSYNEQFF
TRBV29-1	TRBD1	NA	TRBJ2-5	TGCAGCGGTGACAGGGGTCGGGAGACCCAGTACTTC	CSGDRGRETQYF
TRBV5-1	TRBD1	NA	TRBJ1-6	TGCGCCAGCAGCTTGGTAGGGACAGCCTTGGGTTCACCCCTCCACTTT	CASSLVGTALGSPLHF
TRBV5-1	TRBD2	once	TRBJ2-3	TGCGCCAGCAGCGCACCGGGACTAGCGGGGAAGTTGGAAGATACGCAGTATTTT	CASSAPGLAGKLEDTQYF
TRBV27	NA	NA	TRBJ1-2	TGTGCCAGCAGTGAGTCCCAACTCTATGGCTACACCTTC	CASSESQLYGYTF
TRBV18	TRBD1	NA	TRBJ1-6	TGTGCCAGCTCACGGGACAGCTCCTATAATTCACCCCTCCACTTT	CASSRDSSYNSPLHF
TRBV6-2/TRBV6-3	NA	NA	TRBJ1-3	TGTGCCAGCAGTCTTACTGGACAGCTCTTGAGGGGAAACACCATATATTTT	CASSLTGQLLRGNTIYF
TRBV20-1	TRBD1	NA	TRBJ2-7	TGCAGTGCGAGTCCCGGGACAGGGGGCTGGTACGAGCAGTACTTC	CSASPGTGGWYEQYF
TRBV24-1	TRBD2	once	TRBJ2-3	TGTGCCACCAGTGATCCCCCCGGGACTAGCGGGAGGGTAGATACGCAGTATTTT	CATSDPPGTSGRVDTQYF
TRBV2	NA	NA	TRBJ2-1	TGTGCCAGCAGACGGAGCTCCTACAATGAGCAGTTCTTC	CASRRSSYNEQFF
TRBV27	TRBD2	NA	TRBJ2-3	TGTGCCAGCCAAAAGAGGGCTAGCGGGAATACAGATACGCAGTATTTT	CASQKRASGNTDTQYF
TRBV25-1	TRBD1	NA	TRBJ2-7	TGTGCCAGCAGTGTCGACAGGGGGGACGAGCAGTACTTC	CASSVDRGDEQYF
TRBV3-1/TRBV3-2	NA	NA	TRBJ1-1	TGTGCCAGCAGCCAGTTAAATGAAGCTTTCTTT	CASSQLNEAFF
TRBV7-2	TRBD2	NA	TRBJ2-7	TGTGCCAGCAGCTTAGCGTTGAGCGGGAAGACCTACGAGCAGTACTTC	CASSLALSGKTYEQYF
TRBV6-2/TRBV6-3	TRBD1	few	TRBJ2-7	TGTGCCAGCAGTTACTTCGGGACAGGGGGAGGCGAGCAGTACTTC	CASSYFGTGGGEQYF
TRBV6-6	TRBD2	few	TRBJ2-3	TGTGCCAGCAGTTACGGCGGGGGGGCCACAGATACGCAGTATTTT	CASSYGGGATDTQYF
TRBV28	TRBD2	NA	TRBJ2-5	TGTGCCAGCAGTCCAATCGGGGACAGGAGACTAGCGGGAGGAGGAGAGACCCAGTACTTC	CASSPIGDRRLAGGGETQYF
TRBV10-3	NA	NA	TRBJ2-1	TGTGCCATCAGTGAGGGGGCGGTAAATGAGCAGTTCTTC	CAISEGAVNEQFF
TRBV28	TRBD1	NA	TRBJ1-5	TGTGCCAGCACCGAACGCAGGGGGCGGAACCAGCCCCAGCATTTT	CASTERRGRNQPQHF
TRBV19	TRBD2	NA	TRBJ2-1	TGTGCCAGTAGTTGGACTAGCGGGAGCCGTAGTGAGCAGTTCTTC	CASSWTSGSRSEQFF
TRBV7-3	TRBD1	NA	TRBJ2-1	TGTGCCAGCAGCCTATGGACAGGGGTATACAATGAGCAGTTCTTC	CASSLWTGVYNEQFF
TRBV5-1	TRBD2	NA	TRBJ2-1	TGCGCCAGCAGCTTGGGGTGGACTAGCGGGGGGGCCAATGAGCAGTTCTTC	CASSLGWTSGGANEQFF
TRBV24-1	NA	NA	TRBJ1-5	TGTGCCACCAGTGTACAGGGTTGGGGGCAGCCCCAGCATTTT	CATSVQGWGQPQHF
TRBV5-1	NA	NA	TRBJ2-6	TGCGCCAGCAGCATATCGTCGGGGGTGGGCTCTGGGGCCAACGTCCTGACTTTC	CASSISSGVGSGANVLTF
TRBV7-2	TRBD1	NA	TRBJ1-3	TGTGCCAGCAGCTCCATGGGGACAGCTGGAAACACCATATATTTT	CASSSMGTAGNTIYF
TRBV7-8	TRBD1	few	TRBJ1-5	TGTGCCAGCAGCTCGGGACAGGGAAATCAGCCCCAGCATTTT	CASSSGQGNQPQHF
TRBV5-8	NA	NA	TRBJ1-1	TGTGCCAGCACCCCACTAGGAACCGACGAAGCTTTCTTT	CASTPLGTDEAFF
TRBV19	TRBD1	NA	TRBJ2-7	TGTGCCAGTAGCTCAGGGACAGGGGGGTCCTACGAGCAGTACTTC	CASSSGTGGSYEQYF
TRBV2	NA	once	TRBJ2-7	TGTGCCAGCAGTGAGCTTGCGGGCACCGCATCCTACGAGCAGTACTTC	CASSELAGTASYEQYF
TRBV4-1	TRBD1	few	TRBJ1-5	TGCGCCAGCAGCCAAACGACAGGGGGCAATCAGCCCCAGCATTTT	CASSQTTGGNQPQHF